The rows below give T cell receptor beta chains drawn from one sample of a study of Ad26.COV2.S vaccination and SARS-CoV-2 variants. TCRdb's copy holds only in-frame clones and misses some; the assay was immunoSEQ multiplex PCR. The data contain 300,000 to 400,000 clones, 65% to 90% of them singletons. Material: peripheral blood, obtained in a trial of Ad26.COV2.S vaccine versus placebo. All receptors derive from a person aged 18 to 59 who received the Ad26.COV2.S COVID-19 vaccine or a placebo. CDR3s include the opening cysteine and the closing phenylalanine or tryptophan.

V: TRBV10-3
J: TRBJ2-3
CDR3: CAISDGTDTQYF

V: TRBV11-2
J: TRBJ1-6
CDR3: CASSFPRDSTNSPLHF

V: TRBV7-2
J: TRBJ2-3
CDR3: CASSPGLGGRTDTQYF

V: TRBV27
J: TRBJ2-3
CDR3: CASSFRTPQDTQYF

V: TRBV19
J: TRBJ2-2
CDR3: CASTPGQENTGELFF

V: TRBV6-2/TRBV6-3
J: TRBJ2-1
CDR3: CASSWRGIRNNEQFF

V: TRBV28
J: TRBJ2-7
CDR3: CASSSLPGTAYEQYF

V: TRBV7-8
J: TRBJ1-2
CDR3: CASSRTGQQTSGGYTF

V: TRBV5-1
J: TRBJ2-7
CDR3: CASSRAASYEQYF

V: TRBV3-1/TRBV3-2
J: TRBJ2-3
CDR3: CASSRAGTDTQYF

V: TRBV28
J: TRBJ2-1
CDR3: CASTSGGEYNEQFF

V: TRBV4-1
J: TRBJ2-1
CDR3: CASNQGNNEQFF

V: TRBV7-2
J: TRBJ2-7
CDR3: CASAASGALSYEQYF

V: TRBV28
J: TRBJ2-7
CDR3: CASSLGTGSYEQYF

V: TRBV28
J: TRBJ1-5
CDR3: CASVWTGNQPQHF

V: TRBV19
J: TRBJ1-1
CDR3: CASSSFGLTEAFF

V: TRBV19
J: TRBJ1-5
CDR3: CASSITHYSNQPQHF

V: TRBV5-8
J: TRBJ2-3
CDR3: CASSFRRSQDTQYF

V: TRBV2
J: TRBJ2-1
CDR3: CASSVAGNEQFF

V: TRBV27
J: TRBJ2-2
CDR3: CASSQEPPGELFF

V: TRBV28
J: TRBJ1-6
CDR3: CASIAGLLGSPLHF

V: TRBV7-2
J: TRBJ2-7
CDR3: CASSLGPGAHYEQYF

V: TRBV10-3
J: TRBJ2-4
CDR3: CAISEQGQGENIQYF